This TCR beta chain is drawn from a study of T cells in Graves' hyperthyroidism and ophthalmopathy. Amplified TCR beta CDR3 regions came from RNA transcripts. HTBI primers were used for first-round RT-PCR of the TCR CDR3. TCRdb analysed the multiplex PCR reads with MiXCR anew, one entry per CDR3 protein. The table has 560,000 or so distinct CDR3 sequences, 15% to 20% seen once. Germline V gene data show CDR1 as SGHVS and CDR2 as FNYEAQ. This CDR3 is built from 14 residues. Trimming took 1 base from V and 5 from J, leaving 11 bases between them. What was sequenced was blood. The chain has TRBV7-6 and TRBJ2-5; D remains unclear. The TCR was taken from a man aged 40-49 years with Graves' ophthalmopathy. The CDR3 reads CASSLDPVGETQYF. CDR3 nucleotides: TGTGCCAGCAGCTTAGACCCAGTGGGGGAGACCCAGTACTTC.